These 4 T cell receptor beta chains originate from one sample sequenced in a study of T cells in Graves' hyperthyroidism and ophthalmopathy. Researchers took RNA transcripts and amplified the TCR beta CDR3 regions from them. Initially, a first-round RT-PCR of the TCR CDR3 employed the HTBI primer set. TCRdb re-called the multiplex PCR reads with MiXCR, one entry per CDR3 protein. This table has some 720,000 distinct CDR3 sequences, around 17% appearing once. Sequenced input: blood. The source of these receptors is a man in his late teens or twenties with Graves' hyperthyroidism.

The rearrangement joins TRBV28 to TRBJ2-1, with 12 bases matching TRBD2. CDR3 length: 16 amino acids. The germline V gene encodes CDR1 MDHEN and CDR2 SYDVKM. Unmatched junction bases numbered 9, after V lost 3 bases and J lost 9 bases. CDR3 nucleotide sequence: TGTGCCAGCAGTTTGCTAGCGGGAGGGCCTCCTCCTGAGCAGTTCTTC. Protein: CASSLLAGGPPPEQFF.

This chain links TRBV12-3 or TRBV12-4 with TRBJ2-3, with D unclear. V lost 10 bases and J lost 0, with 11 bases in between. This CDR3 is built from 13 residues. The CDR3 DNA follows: TGTGCCAACGCTCATGGGAGCACAGATACGCAGTATTTT. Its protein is CANAHGSTDTQYF.

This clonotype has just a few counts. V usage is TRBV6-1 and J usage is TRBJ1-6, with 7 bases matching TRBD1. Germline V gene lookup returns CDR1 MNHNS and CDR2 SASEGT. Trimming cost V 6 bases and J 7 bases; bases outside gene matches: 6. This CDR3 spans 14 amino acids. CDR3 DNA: TGTGCCAGCAGGGAGGGACAGACCAATTCACCCCTCCACTTT. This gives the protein CASREGQTNSPLHF.

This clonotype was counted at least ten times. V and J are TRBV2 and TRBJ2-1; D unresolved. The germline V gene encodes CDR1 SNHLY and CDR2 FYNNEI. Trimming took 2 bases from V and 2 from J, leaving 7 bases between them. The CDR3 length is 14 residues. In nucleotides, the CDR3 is TGTGCCAGCAGTGAAATTCAGGCCTACAATGAGCAGTTCTTC. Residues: CASSEIQAYNEQFF.